A single sample gave rise to the 11 T cell receptor beta chains below, sequenced in a study of shared clonotypes between healthy human individuals. The table came from immunoSEQ multiplex PCR; TCRdb's copy has only in-frame clones and leaves some out. The data contain around 1.4 million clones, approximately 98.5% of them singletons. Input material: naive CD4+ T cells sorted from blood. Subset of the sample: CD45RA+ positively selected. The receptors derive from a man aged 25 to 45 in good health.

The chain joins TRBV29-1 to TRBJ2-1; no firm D call. Germline V CDR1 and CDR2: SQVTM, ANQGSEA. The V end was cut by 0 bases, the J end by 2 bases, with 8 bases between. This CDR3 contains 14 residues. CDR3 coding DNA: TGCAGCGTTGAAGAATGGGGTGCCTACAATGAGCAGTTCTTC. It codes for CSVEEWGAYNEQFF.

This clone was detected only once. This chain joins TRBV13 and TRBJ2-5; the D gene is possibly TRBD2 (6 bases). Trimming pared 5 bases from V and 4 bases from J, leaving 20 bases between. Germline V CDR1 and CDR2: PRHDT, FYEKMQ (reference sequence). The CDR3 has 16 residues. As DNA, the CDR3 is TGTGCCAGCAGCCCCAGTGGAGGGAGGTCCGTAGAGACCCAGTACTTC. Protein: CASSPSGGRSVETQYF.

This chain joins TRBV30 and TRBJ2-2; no reliable D call. This CDR3 is built from 13 residues. Germline CDR1 and CDR2: GTSNPN and SVGIG (reference sequence). V was pared by 1 base and J by 4 bases, with 7 bases between. The CDR3 sequence: CAWSGIFTGELFF. In DNA form, the CDR3 reads TGTGCCTGGAGTGGGATCTTCACCGGGGAGCTGTTTTTT.

CDR3 loop: CASSHGSEQYF. The DNA of the CDR3 is TGTGCCAGCAGCCACGGTTCGGAGCAGTACTTC. The chain combines TRBV7-9 with TRBJ2-7; D unresolved. CDR1 and CDR2 from the germline V gene are SEHNR and FQNEAQ (reference sequence). With 5 bases removed from V and 7 bases from J, the gap between germline ends came to 9 bases. The CDR3 covers 11 residues.

Details on this clone: In the same sample, other DNA sequences code for this CDR3. The chain employs TRBV5-1 and TRBJ1-1; 8 nucleotides match TRBD1. The trim removed 3 bases at V and 0 bases at J, leaving 4 bases unmatched. CDR3 length equals 15 residues. The germline gives CDR1 SGHRS, CDR2 YFSETQ. CDR3 coding DNA: TGCGCCAGCAGCTCCGGGACAGGACTGAACACTGAAGCTTTCTTT. Encoded protein: CASSSGTGLNTEAFF.

This chain connects TRBV7-2 to TRBJ1-5, with a weak D call TRBD1 (6 bases). The germline gives CDR1 SGHTA, CDR2 FQGNSA. This CDR3 region has 14 residues. The V end lost 5 bases, the J end lost 10 bases, and 18 bases lay between the germline ends. CDR3 sequence: CASSADRSISPQHF. DNA of the CDR3: TGTGCCAGCAGCGCCGACAGGTCAATCAGCCCCCAGCATTTT.

The sample holds many counts of this clone. This chain links TRBV4-1 with TRBJ2-7; D is possibly TRBD1 or TRBD2 (5 bases each). Germline CDR1 MGHRA, CDR2 YSYEKL. The CDR3 is 18 residues long. Trimming pared 1 base from V and 5 bases from J, leaving 24 bases between. The CDR3 here is CASSQVDMGFTGANEQYF. The CDR3 nucleotides read TGCGCCAGCAGCCAAGTTGACATGGGATTTACCGGGGCCAACGAGCAGTACTTC.

The rearrangement links TRBV6-5 to TRBJ2-7, with 7 bases lining up with TRBD1. The ends lost 6 bases at V and 6 bases at J; junction bases unmatched: 5. CDR1 and CDR2 (germline): MNHEY, SVGAGI. This CDR3 spans 12 amino acids. For the CDR3, the DNA is TGTGCCAGCAGGACGACAGGGAGCGAGCAGTACTTC. Translation: CASRTTGSEQYF.

The chain carries TRBV6-1 and TRBJ2-7; D is uncertain. V shed 6 bases and J shed 4 bases, with 10 bases lying between them. Per germline, CDR1 MNHNS and CDR2 SASEGT. The CDR3 extends over 12 amino acids. CDR3 sequence (DNA): TGTGCCAGCAGGACAATCAGTTACGAGCAGTACTTC. This sequence encodes CASRTISYEQYF.

Note on this clone: Within the sample, other DNA sequences also encode this same CDR3. V usage is TRBV28 and J usage is TRBJ1-5; perhaps TRBD1 as D (6 bases). The CDR3 length is 13 residues. Germline loops: CDR1 MDHEN, CDR2 SYDVKM. Trimming left V 6 bases short and J 4 bases short, with 10 bases between. CDR3 sequence (DNA): TGTGCCAGCAGATGGACAGTAAATCAGCCCCAGCATTTT. It specifies CASRWTVNQPQHF.

The chain employs TRBV6-6 and TRBJ2-5, with 8 bases fitting TRBD1. V shed 0 bases, J shed 4 bases, and the junction held 7 bases outside the gene matches. CDR1 MNHNY and CDR2 SVGAGI come from the germline V gene (reference sequence). There are 16 residues in the CDR3. DNA for the CDR3: TGTGCCAGCAGTTACTCCTTGGGCAGGGGGCGAGAGACCCAGTACTTC. It yields the protein CASSYSLGRGRETQYF.